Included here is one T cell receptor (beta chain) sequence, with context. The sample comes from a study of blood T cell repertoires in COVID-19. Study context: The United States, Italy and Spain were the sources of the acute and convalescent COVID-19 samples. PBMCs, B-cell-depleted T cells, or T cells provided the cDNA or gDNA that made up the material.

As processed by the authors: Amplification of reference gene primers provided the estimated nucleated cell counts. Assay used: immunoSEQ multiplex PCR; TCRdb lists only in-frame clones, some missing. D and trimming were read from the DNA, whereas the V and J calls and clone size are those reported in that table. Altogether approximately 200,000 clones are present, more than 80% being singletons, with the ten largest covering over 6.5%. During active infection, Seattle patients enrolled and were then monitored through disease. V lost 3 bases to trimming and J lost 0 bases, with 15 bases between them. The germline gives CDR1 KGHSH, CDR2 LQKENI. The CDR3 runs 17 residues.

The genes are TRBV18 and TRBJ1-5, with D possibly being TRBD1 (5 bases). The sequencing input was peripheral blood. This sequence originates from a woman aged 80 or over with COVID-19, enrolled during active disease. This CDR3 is CASSPLNRKYSNQPQHF. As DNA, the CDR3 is TGTGCCAGCTCACCGCTAAACAGGAAATATAGCAATCAGCCCCAGCATTTT.